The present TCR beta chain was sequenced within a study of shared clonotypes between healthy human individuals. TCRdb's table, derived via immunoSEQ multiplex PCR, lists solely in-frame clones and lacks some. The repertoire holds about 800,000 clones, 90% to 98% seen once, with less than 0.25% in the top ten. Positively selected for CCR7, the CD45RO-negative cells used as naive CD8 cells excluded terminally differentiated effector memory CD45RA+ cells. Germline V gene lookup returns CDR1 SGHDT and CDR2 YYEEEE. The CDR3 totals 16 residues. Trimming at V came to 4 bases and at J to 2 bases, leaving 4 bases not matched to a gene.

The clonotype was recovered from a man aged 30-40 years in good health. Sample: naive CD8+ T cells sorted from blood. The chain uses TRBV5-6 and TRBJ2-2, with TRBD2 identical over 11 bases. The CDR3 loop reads CASSQRLAGNTGELFF. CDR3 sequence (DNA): TGTGCCAGCAGCCAAAGACTAGCGGGAAACACCGGGGAGCTGTTTTTT.